These 27 T cell receptor beta chains were all obtained from the same sample, sequenced in a study of T cell repertoires in cytomegalovirus infection. From the reads, TCRdb called clonotypes with MiXCR, one entry per CDR3 protein. This table holds some 300,000 distinct CDR3 sequences, around 10% found once. Sequenced: PBMCs. The origin of the receptors is a human donor in good health (CMV status not recorded). Some clones in this sample may be carry-over from other donors' samples.

The table lists this clonotype with many counts. V and J are TRBV28 and TRBJ1-2; no definite D call. The CDR3 extends over 11 amino acids. V lost 3 bases and J lost 14, with 13 bases in between. Germline CDR1 is MDHEN and CDR2 is SYDVKM. The CDR3 region has the DNA TGTGCCAGCAGTTTTCGGATATTTAGGACCTTC. Protein product: CASSFRIFRTF.

At least ten counts were recorded for this clonotype. The gene calls are TRBV25-1 and TRBJ1-1; D is undetermined. The V and J ends lost 2 bases and 6 bases respectively, with 4 bases between them. Germline V gene data show CDR1 as MGHDK and CDR2 as SYGVNS. The CDR3 sequence is 11 residues long. The DNA of the CDR3 is TGTGCCAGCAGTGAACAGGCTGAAGCTTTCTTT. Translation: CASSEQAEAFF.

The table lists this clonotype with many counts. V usage is TRBV24-1 and J usage is TRBJ2-2, with D uncertain. The CDR3 length is 12 residues. The V end lost 12 bases, the J end lost 4 bases, and 11 bases lay between the germline ends. Germline CDR1 KGHDR, CDR2 SFDVKD. The DNA of the CDR3 is TGTGCCGTGGGATCGGTCACCGGGGAGCTGTTTTTT. The encoded protein is CAVGSVTGELFF.

A few counts support this clonotype. The V call is TRBV28, the J call TRBJ1-1, with 11 bases fitting TRBD1. This CDR3 has 13 residues. The ends lost 6 bases at V and 6 bases at J; junction bases unmatched: 3. Per the germline V gene, CDR1 is MDHEN and CDR2 is SYDVKM. CDR3 amino acids: CASRRGQGAEAFF. The CDR3 bases are TGTGCCAGCAGGCGGGGACAGGGGGCTGAAGCTTTCTTT.

This clonotype came up many times. The chain is built from TRBV6-5 and TRBJ1-1; D gene ambiguous. The CDR3 covers 15 residues. Germline CDR1 MNHEY, CDR2 SVGAGI. V was trimmed by 0 bases and J by 1 base, leaving 9 bases between them. This chain's CDR3 is CASSYSTNRNTEAFF. As DNA, the CDR3 is TGTGCCAGCAGTTACTCGACTAACAGGAACACTGAAGCTTTCTTT.

This clonotype was detected many times. V usage is TRBV7-9 and J usage is TRBJ1-2; 8 nucleotides agree with TRBD1. Germline trimming cut 5 bases from V and 6 bases from J; bases unmatched to any gene: 11. The CDR3 loop spans 15 amino acids. Germline CDR1 and CDR2: SEHNR and FQNEAQ (reference sequence). CDR3 loop: CASSHRWTGIDGYTF. Here the CDR3 DNA reads TGTGCCAGCAGCCACAGATGGACAGGGATCGATGGCTACACCTTC.

There are many counts of this clonotype. The chain recombines TRBV2 with TRBJ2-1; D is perhaps TRBD1 or TRBD2 (5 bases each). Germline V gene data show CDR1 as SNHLY and CDR2 as FYNNEI. V dropped 0 bases and J dropped 10 bases, with 16 bases sitting between them. The length of the CDR3 is 15 residues. The chain's CDR3 is CASSEAGVLYREQFF. The CDR3 bases are TGTGCCAGCAGTGAAGCGGGGGTACTTTACCGGGAGCAGTTCTTC. The variable domain in full, with the rest retrieved from reference TRBV2 and TRBJ2-1, is EPEVTQTPSHQVTQMGQEVILRCVPISNHLYFYWYRQILGQKVEFLVSFYNNEISEKSEIFDDQFSVERPDGSNFTLKIRSTKLEDSAMYFCASSEAGVLYREQFFGPGTRLTVL.

This clonotype was seen repeatedly, ten times or more. CDR3 sequence (DNA): TGTGCCACCACAGGAGAGAATAATGAAAAACTGTTTTTT. Translated: CATTGENNEKLFF. The V call is TRBV28, the J call TRBJ1-4; D possibly corresponds to TRBD1 (5 bases). This CDR3 is built from 13 residues. V was pared by 10 bases and J by 4 bases, with 13 bases between. CDR1 is MDHEN, CDR2 SYDVKM, per germline.

This clonotype was seen many times. The J gene is TRBJ1-5, the V gene TRBV20-1, with 10 bases aligning to TRBD1. The length of the CDR3 is 15 residues. After removal of 6 bases from V and 0 bases from J, the junction contained 5 bases not matched to a gene. Germline V gene data show CDR1 as DFQATT and CDR2 as SNEGSKA (reference sequence). The CDR3 nucleotides are TGCAGTGCAAGGGACAGGGGTTATAGCAATCAGCCCCAGCATTTT. Translation: CSARDRGYSNQPQHF.

The table lists this clonotype with many counts. The gene calls are TRBV7-2 and TRBJ2-1, with TRBD2 matching 10 bases. This CDR3 spans 17 amino acids. V trimming: 5 bases; J trimming: 0 bases; junction bases outside the gene matches: 7. Germline V gene sequence: CDR1 SGHTA, CDR2 FQGNSA. The CDR3 spells CASSRPSGGFSYNEQFF. CDR3 in DNA: TGTGCCAGCAGCCGTCCTAGCGGGGGCTTCTCCTACAATGAGCAGTTCTTC.

At least ten counts were recorded for this clonotype. The CDR3 DNA reads TGTGCCAGCATGAGGACGGACAATGAGCAGTTCTTC. Amino acids: CASMRTDNEQFF. The gene calls are TRBV27 and TRBJ2-1; no definite D call. The CDR3 totals 12 residues. Germline CDR1 and CDR2: MNHEY and SMNVEV (reference sequence). V lost 7 bases, J lost 5 bases, and 9 bases lay in between.

The table lists this clonotype with many counts. The chain is built from TRBV4-2 and TRBJ1-2; D is ambiguous. Germline CDR1 and CDR2: LGHNA and YNFKEQ. The CDR3 contains 13 residues. Trimming took 1 base from V and 2 from J, leaving 5 bases between them. Here the CDR3 reads CASSQASNYGYTF. CDR3 nucleotide sequence: TGTGCCAGCAGCCAAGCCAGCAACTATGGCTACACCTTC.

This clonotype was observed many times. J is TRBJ2-5 and V is TRBV15; 11 nucleotides agree with TRBD2. The CDR3 is made up of 15 amino acids. CDR1 and CDR2 from the germline V gene are LNHNV and YYDKDF (reference sequence). The V and J ends lost 3 bases and 5 bases, in that order; junction bases with no gene match: 5. CDR3 nucleotides: TGTGCCACCAGCAGGACTAGCGGGGCAGGGGAGACCCAGTACTTC. This sequence encodes CATSRTSGAGETQYF.

This clonotype was seen a handful of times. This chain links TRBV9 with TRBJ2-3, with TRBD2 identical over 10 bases. Germline values: CDR1 SGDLS, CDR2 YYNGEE. J was trimmed by 5 bases and V by 7 bases; bases with no gene match: 4. The CDR3 contains 13 residues. CDR3 nucleotides: TGTGCCAGCGGCCTAGCGGGGGTAGATACGCAGTATTTT. It yields the protein CASGLAGVDTQYF.

This clonotype was counted at least ten times. The chain uses TRBV19 and TRBJ1-1; D remains unclear. From germline, CDR1 is LNHDA and CDR2 SQIVND (reference sequence). The CDR3 has 12 amino acids. Trimming shortened V by 7 bases and J by 5 bases, and 11 bases separated the two germline ends. The CDR3: CASKFSGTEAFF. The CDR3 DNA is TGTGCCAGTAAGTTTTCTGGGACTGAAGCTTTCTTT.

This clonotype was observed many times. The genes are TRBV20-1 and TRBJ2-5; 10 bases are shared with TRBD2. With V trimmed by 4 bases and J by 2 bases, 10 bases remained unmatched. Germline values: CDR1 DFQATT, CDR2 SNEGSKA (reference sequence). The CDR3 totals 16 residues. The CDR3 sequence is CSATPASGSLQETQYF. The CDR3 DNA sequence: TGCAGTGCTACACCTGCTAGCGGGAGCCTTCAAGAGACCCAGTACTTC.

This clonotype was detected many times. The chain joins TRBV28 to TRBJ2-7; D is ambiguous. Per the germline V gene, CDR1 is MDHEN and CDR2 is SYDVKM. This CDR3 is built from 14 residues. The germline V and J ends were trimmed by 6 bases and 7 bases, with 19 bases remaining between them. The CDR3 loop is CASSPLRVAGEQYV. In nucleotides, the CDR3 is TGTGCCAGCAGCCCCCTTAGGGTGGCCGGAGAGCAGTACGTC.

This clonotype was detected ten times or more. The CDR3 nucleotides are TGTGCCAGCAGTCGGAGGTTGGAGCGATTGAACACTGAAGCTTTCTTT. Translated: CASSRRLERLNTEAFF. The rearrangement links TRBV2 to TRBJ1-1; D call uncertain. There are 16 residues in the CDR3. Germline CDR1 and CDR2: SNHLY and FYNNEI. V lost 5 bases to trimming and J lost 0 bases, with 16 bases between them.

This clonotype was recorded at least ten times. The gene calls are TRBV7-8 and TRBJ2-5; 7 bases are a match to TRBD2. CDR1 is SGHVS, CDR2 FQNEAQ, per germline. Trimming took 4 bases from V and 5 from J; bases not matched to a gene: 10. The CDR3 runs to 15 residues. For the CDR3, the DNA is TGTGCCAGCAGCTCCTTGGGGGGGGAGAGGGAGACCCAGTACTTC. Protein product: CASSSLGGERETQYF.

The rearrangement joins TRBV4-1 to TRBJ2-1; 7 nucleotides align to TRBD1. With 4 bases clipped from V and 14 bases from J, the junction kept 5 bases outside the gene matches. Germline V gene data show CDR1 as MGHRA and CDR2 as YSYEKL. The CDR3 covers 11 residues. The DNA for the CDR3 is TGCGCCAGCAGCCGGGGGACAGAGAAGTTCTTC. It codes for CASSRGTEKFF.

Ten or more counts support this clonotype. The chain employs TRBV5-5 and TRBJ2-1; 10 bases are a match to TRBD2. V shed 4 bases and J 3 bases; nucleotides not matched to a gene: 7. The CDR3 runs 16 residues. From germline, CDR1 is SGHKS and CDR2 YYEKEE (reference sequence). CDR3 DNA: TGTGCCAGCAGCACGAGGACTAGCGGCTTCTACAATGAGCAGTTCTTC. Its protein is CASSTRTSGFYNEQFF.

This clonotype was seen at least ten times. The rearrangement uses TRBV7-2 and TRBJ1-6; 7 bases line up with TRBD1. J gave up 11 bases and V 0 bases, and 13 bases lay outside the gene matches. Looked up from germline, CDR1 is SGHTA and CDR2 is FQGNSA. The CDR3 has 17 residues. CDR3 coding DNA: TGTGCCAGCAGCTTAGCGTCTAATATACGACAGGGAGCACCCCTCCACTTT. It codes for CASSLASNIRQGAPLHF. The entire variable domain, with the rest obtained from reference TRBV7-2 and TRBJ1-6, is as follows: GAGVSQSPSNKVTEKGKDVELRCDPISGHTALYWYRQSLGQGLEFLIYFQGNSAPDKSGLPSDRFSAERTGGSVSTLTIQRTQQEDSAVYLCASSLASNIRQGAPLHFGNGTRLTVT.

In this sample, this clonotype turned up a few times. This chain connects TRBV4-3 to TRBJ1-2; D is undetermined. The V end lost 4 bases, the J end lost 7 bases, and 22 bases lay between the germline ends. This CDR3 contains 16 residues. CDR1 is LGHNA, CDR2 YSLEER, per germline. The CDR3 loop is CASSLSLSDTNRGYTF. As DNA, the CDR3 is TGCGCCAGCAGCCTCTCCTTATCCGACACGAATCGTGGCTACACCTTC.

This clonotype has at least ten counts. The V gene is TRBV15, the J gene TRBJ1-6; the D is unclear. CDR3 size: 13 residues. The V and J ends lost 3 bases and 7 bases respectively, with 7 bases between them. Germline CDR1 LNHNV, CDR2 YYDKDF (reference sequence). Written as DNA, the CDR3 is TGTGCCACCAGCAGTCCCGGGAATTCACCCCTCCACTTT. Translated, it gives CATSSPGNSPLHF. Using reference TRBV15 and TRBJ1-6 for the parts outside the CDR3, the full variable domain is DAMVIQNPRYQVTQFGKPVTLSCSQTLNHNVMYWYQQKSSQAPKLLFHYYDKDFNNEADTPDNFQSRRPNTSFCFLDIRSPGLGDTAMYLCATSSPGNSPLHFGNGTRLTVT.

This clonotype has a count of ten or more. V gene TRBV5-6 combines with J gene TRBJ2-1; perhaps D is TRBD1 or TRBD2 (5 bases each). V was clipped by 2 bases and J by 6 bases, with 9 bases between them. The germline gives CDR1 SGHDT, CDR2 YYEEEE. This CDR3 has 13 residues. The CDR3 loop is CASSFKGPNEQFF. The CDR3 DNA reads as TGTGCCAGCAGCTTTAAGGGACCCAATGAGCAGTTCTTC.

This clonotype was seen repeatedly, ten times or more. The chain uses TRBV7-8 and TRBJ2-7; D perhaps matches TRBD2 (7 bases). V was shortened by 2 bases and J by 4 bases, with 21 bases between the two germline ends. Germline lookup yields CDR1 SGHVS and CDR2 FQNEAQ. This CDR3 has 17 residues. Here the CDR3 DNA reads TGTGCCAGCAGCTTACGGCGGGGGCAGGGGACAACATACGAGCAGTACGTC. Residues: CASSLRRGQGTTYEQYV.

This sequence joins TRBV12-3 or TRBV12-4 and TRBJ2-5, with D perhaps matching TRBD1 (7 bases). This CDR3 has 15 residues. V gave up 5 bases and J gave up 4 bases, with 17 bases separating them. Written as DNA, the CDR3 is TGTGCCAGCAGTACTCGTCGTCAGGGGGGAGAGACCCAGTACTTC. Its protein product is CASSTRRQGGETQYF.